A single sample gave rise to the 2 T cell receptor beta chains below, sequenced in a study of CXCR3-negative and CXCR3-positive naive CD8 T cells. 5' RACE with UMI labels generated the TRB cDNA libraries. TCRdb re-called the 5' RACE reads, yielding one record per CDR3 amino acid sequence without DNA. Its listing shows about 24,000 distinct CDR3 sequences. Sample: naive CXCR3- CD8+ T cells from blood. Subset specified: CD45RO-CCR7+CD27+CD95- naive CD8+ T cells lacking CXCR3 (TNR3-). The receptors originated from a human donor in good health. Some clones in this sample may be carry-over from other donors' samples.

The J gene is TRBJ2-5, the V gene TRBV7-9. Germline V gene data show CDR1 as SEHNR and CDR2 as FQNEAQ (reference sequence). The CDR3 consists of 14 residues. The CDR3 here is CASSSARLRETQYF. Full variable domain (remainder filled in from reference TRBV7-9 and TRBJ2-5): DTGVSQNPRHKITKRGQNVTFRCDPISEHNRLYWYRQTLGQGPEFLTYFQNEAQLEKSRLLSDRFSAERPKGSFSTLEIQRTEQGDSAMYLCASSSARLRETQYFGPGTRLLVL.

The chain couples TRBV25-1 to TRBJ2-1; TCRdb's D call of TRBD1 is untestable without DNA. Germline CDR1 MGHDK, CDR2 SYGVNS. The CDR3 sequence is 13 residues long. The CDR3 reads CASSEQGYNEQFF.